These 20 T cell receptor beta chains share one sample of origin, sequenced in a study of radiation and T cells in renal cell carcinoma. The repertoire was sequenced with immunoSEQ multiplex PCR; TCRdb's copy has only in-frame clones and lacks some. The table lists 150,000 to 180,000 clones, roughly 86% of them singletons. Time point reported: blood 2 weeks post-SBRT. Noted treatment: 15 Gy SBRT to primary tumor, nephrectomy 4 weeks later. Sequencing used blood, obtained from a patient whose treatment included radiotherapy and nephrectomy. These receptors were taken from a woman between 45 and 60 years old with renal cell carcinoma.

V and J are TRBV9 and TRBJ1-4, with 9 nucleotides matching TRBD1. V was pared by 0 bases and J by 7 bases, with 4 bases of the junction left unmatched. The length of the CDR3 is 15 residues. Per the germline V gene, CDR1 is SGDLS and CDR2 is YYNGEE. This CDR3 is CASSVGVQGAEKLFF. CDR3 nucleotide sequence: TGTGCCAGCAGCGTAGGGGTACAGGGGGCTGAAAAACTGTTTTTT.

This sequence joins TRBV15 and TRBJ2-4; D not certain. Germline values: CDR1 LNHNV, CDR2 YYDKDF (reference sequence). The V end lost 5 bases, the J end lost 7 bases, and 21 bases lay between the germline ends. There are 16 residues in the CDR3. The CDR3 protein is CATSPQDLRAGNIQYF. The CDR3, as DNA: TGTGCCACCAGCCCCCAGGACCTACGAGCTGGGAACATTCAGTACTTC.

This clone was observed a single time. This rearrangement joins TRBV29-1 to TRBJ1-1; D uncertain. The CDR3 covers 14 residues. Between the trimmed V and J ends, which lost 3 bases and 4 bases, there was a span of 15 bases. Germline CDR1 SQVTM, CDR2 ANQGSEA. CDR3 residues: CSVDTGLHGTEAFF. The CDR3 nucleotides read TGCAGCGTTGATACGGGGTTACATGGCACTGAAGCTTTCTTT.

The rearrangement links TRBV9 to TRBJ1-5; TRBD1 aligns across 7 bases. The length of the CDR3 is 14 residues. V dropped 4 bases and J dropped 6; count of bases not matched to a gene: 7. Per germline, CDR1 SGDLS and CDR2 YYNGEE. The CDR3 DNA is TGTGCCAGCAGCCAAGGACAGGCGGCTCAGCCCCAGCATTTT. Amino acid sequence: CASSQGQAAQPQHF.

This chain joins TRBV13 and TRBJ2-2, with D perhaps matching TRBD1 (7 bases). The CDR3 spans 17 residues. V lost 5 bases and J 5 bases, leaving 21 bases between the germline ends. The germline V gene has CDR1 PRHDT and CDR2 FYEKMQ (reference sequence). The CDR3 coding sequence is TGTGCCAGCAGCCCGGACAGGAGCTTAAGCGGGACCGGGGAGCTGTTTTTT. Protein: CASSPDRSLSGTGELFF.

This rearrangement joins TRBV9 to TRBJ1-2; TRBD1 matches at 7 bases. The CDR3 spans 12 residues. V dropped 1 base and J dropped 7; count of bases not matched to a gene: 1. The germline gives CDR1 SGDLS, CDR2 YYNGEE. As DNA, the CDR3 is TGTGCCAGCAGCGTAAACAGGGGTGGCTACACCTTC. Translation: CASSVNRGGYTF.

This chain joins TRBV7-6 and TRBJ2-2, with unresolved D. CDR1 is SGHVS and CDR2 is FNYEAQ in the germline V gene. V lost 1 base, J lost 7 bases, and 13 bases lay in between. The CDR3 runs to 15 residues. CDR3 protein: CASSLEVPENGELFF. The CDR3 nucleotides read TGTGCCAGCAGCTTAGAGGTGCCGGAGAACGGGGAGCTGTTTTTT.

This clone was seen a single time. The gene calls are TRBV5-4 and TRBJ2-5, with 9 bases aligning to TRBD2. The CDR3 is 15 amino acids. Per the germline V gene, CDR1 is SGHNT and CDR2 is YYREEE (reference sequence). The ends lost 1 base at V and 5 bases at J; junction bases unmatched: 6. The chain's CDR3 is CASSLWAGGAETQYF. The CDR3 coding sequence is TGTGCCAGCAGCTTGTGGGCGGGGGGGGCCGAGACCCAGTACTTC.

The CDR3 protein is CASSLVASGGEQFF. CDR3 nucleotides: TGTGCCAGCAGCTTAGTGGCTAGCGGCGGTGAGCAGTTCTTC. The chain combines TRBV11-3 with TRBJ2-1, with 7 bases matching TRBD2. Germline CDR1 and CDR2: SGHNT and YENEEA. V gave up 1 base and J gave up 9 bases; unmatched junction bases: 6. CDR3 length: 14 amino acids.

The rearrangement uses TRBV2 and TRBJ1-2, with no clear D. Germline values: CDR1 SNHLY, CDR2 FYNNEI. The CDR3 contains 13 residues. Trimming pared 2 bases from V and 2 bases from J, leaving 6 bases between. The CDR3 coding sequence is TGTGCCAGCAGTGAAACCGCGAACTATGGCTACACCTTC. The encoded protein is CASSETANYGYTF.

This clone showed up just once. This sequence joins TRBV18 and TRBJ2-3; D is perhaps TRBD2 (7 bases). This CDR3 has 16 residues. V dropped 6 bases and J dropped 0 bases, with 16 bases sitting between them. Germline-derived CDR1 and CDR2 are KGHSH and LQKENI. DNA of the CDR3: TGTGCCAGCTCCCAGGGTGCGGGGGCTAGCACAGATACGCAGTATTTT. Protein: CASSQGAGASTDTQYF.

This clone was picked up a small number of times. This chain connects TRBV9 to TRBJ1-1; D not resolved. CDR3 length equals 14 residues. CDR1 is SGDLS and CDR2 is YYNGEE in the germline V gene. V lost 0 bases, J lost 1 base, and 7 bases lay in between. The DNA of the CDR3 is TGTGCCAGCAGCGTAGCGAACAGGAACACTGAAGCTTTCTTT. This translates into CASSVANRNTEAFF. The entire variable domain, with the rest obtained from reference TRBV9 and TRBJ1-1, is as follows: DSGVTQTPKHLITATGQRVTLRCSPRSGDLSVYWYQQSLDQGLQFLIQYYNGEERAKGNILERFSAQQFPDLHSELNLSSLELGDSALYFCASSVANRNTEAFFGQGTRLTVV.

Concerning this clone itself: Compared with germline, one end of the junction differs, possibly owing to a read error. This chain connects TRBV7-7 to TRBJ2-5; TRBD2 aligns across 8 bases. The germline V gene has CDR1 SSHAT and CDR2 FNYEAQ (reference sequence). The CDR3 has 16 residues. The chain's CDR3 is CASSLGVAGLEETQYF. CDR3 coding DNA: TGTGCTAGCAGCTTAGGGGTAGCGGGGTTGGAAGAGACCCAGTACTTC.

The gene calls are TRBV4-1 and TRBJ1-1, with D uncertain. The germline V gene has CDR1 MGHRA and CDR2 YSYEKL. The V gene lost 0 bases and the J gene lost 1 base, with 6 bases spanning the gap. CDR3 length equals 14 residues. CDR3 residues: CASSQEGGNTEAFF. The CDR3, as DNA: TGCGCCAGCAGCCAAGAAGGAGGGAACACTGAAGCTTTCTTT.

This CDR3 is CASRGGDLLTDTQYF. The CDR3 region has the DNA TGTGCCAGTAGAGGGGGGGATCTACTCACAGATACGCAGTATTTT. The chain has TRBV19 and TRBJ2-3; tentative D call: TRBD2 (7 bases). The CDR3 extends over 15 amino acids. Germline lookup yields CDR1 LNHDA and CDR2 SQIVND (reference sequence). V was shortened by 6 bases and J by 2 bases, with 15 bases between the two germline ends.

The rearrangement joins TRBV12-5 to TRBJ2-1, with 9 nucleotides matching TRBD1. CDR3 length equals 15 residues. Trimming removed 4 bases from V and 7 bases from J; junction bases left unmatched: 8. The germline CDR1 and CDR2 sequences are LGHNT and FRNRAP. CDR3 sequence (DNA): TGTGCTAGTGGTTCGAGGACAGGGGTAATGAATGAGCAGTTCTTC. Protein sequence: CASGSRTGVMNEQFF.

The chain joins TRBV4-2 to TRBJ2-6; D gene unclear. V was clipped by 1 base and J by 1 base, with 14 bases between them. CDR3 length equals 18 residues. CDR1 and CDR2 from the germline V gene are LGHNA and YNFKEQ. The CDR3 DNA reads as TGTGCCAGCAGCCAAGGACCCCCGGCCTTTTCTGGGGCCAACGTCCTGACTTTC. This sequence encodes CASSQGPPAFSGANVLTF.

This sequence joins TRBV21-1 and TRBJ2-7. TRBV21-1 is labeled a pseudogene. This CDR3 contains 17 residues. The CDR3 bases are TGTGCCAGCAACACCGCCCCCCCGGACAGGACTAGGTACGAGCAGTACTTC. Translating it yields CASNTAPPDRTRYEQYF.

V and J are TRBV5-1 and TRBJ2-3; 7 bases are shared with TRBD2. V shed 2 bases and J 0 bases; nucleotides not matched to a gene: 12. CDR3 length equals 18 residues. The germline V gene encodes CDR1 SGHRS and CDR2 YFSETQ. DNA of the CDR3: TGCGCCAGCAGCTTAGGTCTATTGAAGCGGGGTAGCACAGATACGCAGTATTTT. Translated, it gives CASSLGLLKRGSTDTQYF.

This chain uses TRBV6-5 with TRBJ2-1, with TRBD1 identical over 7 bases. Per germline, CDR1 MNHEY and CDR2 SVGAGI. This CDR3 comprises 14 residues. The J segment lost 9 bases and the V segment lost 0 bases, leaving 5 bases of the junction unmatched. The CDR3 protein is CASSYSDRAPEQFF. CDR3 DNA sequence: TGTGCCAGCAGTTACTCTGACAGGGCCCCTGAGCAGTTCTTC.